The present T cell receptor (beta chain) was sequenced within a study of metastatic and nonmetastatic thyroid tumors. Study at large: Repertoire comparisons spanned blood and tumor or nodule tissue from malignant and benign thyroid patients.

Broader study findings: Within blood and tumor, benign nodules reportedly had significantly lower TCR beta diversity than malignant thyroid tumors did.

With MiXCR, TCRdb reprocessed the PCR reads. The sample comprises roughly 20,000 clones, about a third of which are singletons, and approximately 29% rests with the top ten. Patients were all untreated before their thyroid surgery. This clone turned up a few times. Its antigen remains unknown. Germline V gene lookup returns CDR1 MNHNS and CDR2 SASEGT. Trimming took 5 bases from V and 5 from J; bases not matched to a gene: 8. This CDR3 is built from 14 residues. This chain connects TRBV6-1 to TRBJ1-2; 7 bases are a match to TRBD1. This clonotype was sampled from a female donor with papillary thyroid cancer or a benign thyroid nodule (not recorded which). Some clones in this sample may be carry-over from other donors' samples. The sequencing input was tumor tissue. For the CDR3, the DNA is TGTGCCAGCAGTTTGGGACAGAGATCGTATGGCTACACCTTC. Protein: CASSLGQRSYGYTF.